This TCR beta chain was observed in a study of cytomegalovirus exposure and HLA in healthy donors. Whole-study findings and limits: The likely explanation for a cluster of highly shared sequence variants was sequencing artifact. Rare sequences made up most TCRs, while some public TCRs were found in many donors. Being productive about 87% or about 30% of the time was typical of most TCR beta V segments in an earlier analysis.

A word on this clone: Antigen specificity is unknown.

The PCR used 60 Vbeta and 13 Jbeta primers. Profiled with immunoSEQ multiplex PCR; TCRdb holds only in-frame clones, not every one. The data contain roughly 140,000 clones, about three quarters of them singletons. The CDR3 is 14 residues long. Trimming removed 4 bases from V and 3 bases from J, with 12 bases in between. Looked up from germline, CDR1 is SQVTM and CDR2 is ANQGSEA. The clonotype was recovered from a man aged 18 to 35 in good health and CMV-seronegative. Material: PBMCs. The chain combines TRBV29-1 with TRBJ2-2; D might be TRBD1 (6 bases). The CDR3 spells CSVGQGSYTGELFF. The CDR3, as DNA: TGCAGCGTTGGGCAGGGGAGTTACACCGGGGAGCTGTTTTTT.